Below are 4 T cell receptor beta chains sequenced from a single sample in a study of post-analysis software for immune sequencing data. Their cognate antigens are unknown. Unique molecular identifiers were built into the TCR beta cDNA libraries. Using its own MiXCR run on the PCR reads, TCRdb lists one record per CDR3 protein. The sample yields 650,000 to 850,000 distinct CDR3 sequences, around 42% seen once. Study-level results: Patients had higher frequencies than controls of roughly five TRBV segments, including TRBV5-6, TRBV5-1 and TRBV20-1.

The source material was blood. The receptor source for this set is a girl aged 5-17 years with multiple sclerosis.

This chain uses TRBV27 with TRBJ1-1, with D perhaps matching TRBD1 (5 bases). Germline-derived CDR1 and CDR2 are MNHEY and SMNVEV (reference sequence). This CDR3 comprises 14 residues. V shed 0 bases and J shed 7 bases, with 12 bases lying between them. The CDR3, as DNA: TGTGCCAGCAGTTTATCAGCCCTTGACAGTGAAGCTTTCTTT. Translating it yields CASSLSALDSEAFF.

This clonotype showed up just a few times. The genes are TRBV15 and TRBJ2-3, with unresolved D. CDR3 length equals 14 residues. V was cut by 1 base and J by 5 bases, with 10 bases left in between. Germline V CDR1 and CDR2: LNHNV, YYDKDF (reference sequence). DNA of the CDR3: TGTGCCACCAGCAGAGCCTACCAGGAAGATACGCAGTATTTT. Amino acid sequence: CATSRAYQEDTQYF.

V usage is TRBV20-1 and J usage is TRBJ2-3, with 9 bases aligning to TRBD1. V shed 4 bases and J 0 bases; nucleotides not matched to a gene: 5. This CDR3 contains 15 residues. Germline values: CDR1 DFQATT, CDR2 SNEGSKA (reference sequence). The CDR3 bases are TGCAGTGCTAACTCCGGGACAGGGAGCACAGATACGCAGTATTTT. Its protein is CSANSGTGSTDTQYF.

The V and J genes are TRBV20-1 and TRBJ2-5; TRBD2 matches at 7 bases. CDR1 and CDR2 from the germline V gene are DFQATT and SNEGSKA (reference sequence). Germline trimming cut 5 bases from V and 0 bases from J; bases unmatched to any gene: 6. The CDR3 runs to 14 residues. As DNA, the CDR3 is TGCAGTGCTCACGGGACTATCGACCAAGAGACCCAGTACTTC. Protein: CSAHGTIDQETQYF.